This TCR beta chain was recorded in a study of blood T cell repertoires in COVID-19. For the study at large: The analysed material was cDNA or gDNA that came from T cells, B-cell-depleted T cells, or PBMCs.

Membership in each cohort depended on participant-reported clinical history. Recovery meant two consecutive negative NP/OP PCR tests, professional clearance, or resolved symptoms. As processed by the authors: Cell counts per sample came from amplifying reference gene primers. Here immunoSEQ multiplex PCR was the method, and the copy in TCRdb shows in-frame clones only, minus some. That table furnishes V, J and clone size, whereas the DNA furnished D and trimming. This sample carries roughly 340,000 clones, more than 80% of them seen once, and the ten largest clones take about 1%. The clonotype was recovered from a man younger than 35 who had recovered from COVID-19. The source material was PBMCs or T cells enriched from blood (not recorded which).

The CDR3 is CASSYSPGGGQPQHF. The DNA of the CDR3 is TGTGCCAGCAGTTACAGTCCAGGGGGTGGGCAGCCCCAGCATTTT. This chain connects TRBV6-5 to TRBJ1-5, with TRBD1 matching 7 bases. CDR3 length equals 15 residues. Trimming took 2 bases from V and 7 from J; bases not matched to a gene: 8. Germline V CDR1 and CDR2: MNHEY, SVGAGI.